Presented here are 23 T cell receptor beta chains from one specimen sequenced in a study of blood T cell repertoires in COVID-19. The data were produced by immunoSEQ multiplex PCR, yet TCRdb's version contains in-frame clones alone and is incomplete. Of approximately 250,000 clones listed, more than 65% are singletons. Sequences were obtained from peripheral blood. The receptors originated from a man between 35 and 55 years old who had recovered from COVID-19.

V gene TRBV19 combines with J gene TRBJ1-5, with D tentatively TRBD1 (6 bases). This CDR3 is built from 13 residues. The V end lost 5 bases, the J end lost 2 bases, and 7 bases lay between the germline ends. Germline V lookup: CDR1 LNHDA, CDR2 SQIVND (reference sequence). This CDR3 is CASSYRGNQPQHF. CDR3 coding DNA: TGTGCCAGTAGTTACAGGGGCAATCAGCCCCAGCATTTT.

This clone has just one count. The V gene is TRBV7-2, the J gene TRBJ2-7; 8 bases are a match to TRBD1. V dropped 3 bases and J dropped 4; count of bases not matched to a gene: 5. Germline CDR1 is SGHTA and CDR2 is FQGNSA. This CDR3 spans 14 amino acids. The CDR3 is CASSLGRGPYEQYF. The CDR3 DNA reads as TGTGCCAGCAGCTTGGGCAGGGGGCCTTACGAGCAGTACTTC.

J is TRBJ2-3 and V is TRBV7-8; possibly TRBD2 for D (5 bases). CDR1 is SGHVS and CDR2 is FQNEAQ in the germline V gene. This CDR3 has 17 residues. V was pared by 1 base and J by 4 bases, with 18 bases between. This CDR3 is CASSLEVATKPSDTQYF. CDR3 bases: TGTGCCAGCAGCTTAGAAGTAGCGACCAAACCCTCAGATACGCAGTATTTT.

This clone was observed a few times. The chain recombines TRBV5-1 with TRBJ1-2, with 8 bases identical to TRBD1. CDR1 and CDR2 (germline): SGHRS, YFSETQ. The CDR3 has 13 amino acids. V was pared by 4 bases and J by 4 bases, with 3 bases of the junction left unmatched. The CDR3 sequence: CASSRGQAYGYTF. The CDR3 DNA reads as TGCGCCAGCAGCAGGGGACAGGCCTATGGCTACACCTTC.

This clone was recorded only once. The V gene is TRBV3-1 (or the pseudogene TRBV3-2), the J gene TRBJ2-7, with 7 positions matching TRBD2. Germline CDR1 is LGHDT and CDR2 is YNNKEL (reference sequence). This CDR3 comprises 13 residues. V gave up 4 bases and J gave up 2 bases; unmatched junction bases: 2. The CDR3 sequence: CASSRGGTYEQYF. The CDR3 bases are TGTGCCAGCAGCCGCGGGGGAACCTACGAGCAGTACTTC.

This chain links TRBV3-1 (or the pseudogene TRBV3-2) with TRBJ2-1, with 11 bases aligning to TRBD2. CDR3 size: 15 residues. Germline values: CDR1 LGHDT, CDR2 YNNKEL (reference sequence). V dropped 3 bases and J dropped 4; count of bases not matched to a gene: 2. The CDR3 loop reads CASSQLAGGYNEQFF. For the CDR3, the DNA is TGTGCCAGCAGCCAGCTAGCGGGGGGATACAATGAGCAGTTCTTC.

This sequence joins TRBV6-5 and TRBJ1-2; 8 bases are a match to TRBD1. The V and J ends lost 2 bases and 2 bases, in that order; junction bases with no gene match: 7. Per germline, CDR1 MNHEY and CDR2 SVGAGI. The CDR3 runs to 16 residues. CDR3 nucleotide sequence: TGTGCCAGCAGTTACATTCGACAGGGGCCCAACTATGGCTACACCTTC. Its protein is CASSYIRQGPNYGYTF.

This clone turned up a few times. V gene TRBV19 combines with J gene TRBJ1-1; 10 positions match TRBD1. J was trimmed by 4 bases and V by 7 bases; bases with no gene match: 21. The CDR3 sequence is 19 residues long. Germline V gene lookup returns CDR1 LNHDA and CDR2 SQIVND (reference sequence). Here the CDR3 reads CASTGLIFGTGAGSTEAFF. In nucleotides, the CDR3 is TGTGCCAGTACCGGATTGATTTTCGGGACAGGGGCGGGTAGCACTGAAGCTTTCTTT. Together with reference TRBV19 and TRBJ1-1, the CDR3 gives the full variable domain: DGGITQSPKYLFRKEGQNVTLSCEQNLNHDAMYWYRQDPGQGLRLIYYSQIVNDFQKGDIAEGYSVSREKKESFPLTVTSAQKNPTAFYLCASTGLIFGTGAGSTEAFFGQGTRLTVV.

The V call is TRBV7-2, the J call TRBJ2-5; 8 positions match TRBD1. The V and J ends lost 5 bases and 1 base, in that order; junction bases with no gene match: 3. The germline gives CDR1 SGHTA, CDR2 FQGNSA. The CDR3 length is 14 residues. The chain's CDR3 is CASSRTGPQETQYF. CDR3 in DNA: TGTGCCAGCAGCCGGACAGGGCCCCAAGAGACCCAGTACTTC. Full variable domain (rest looked up from reference TRBV7-2 and TRBJ2-5): GAGVSQSPSNKVTEKGKDVELRCDPISGHTALYWYRQSLGQGLEFLIYFQGNSAPDKSGLPSDRFSAERTGGSVSTLTIQRTQQEDSAVYLCASSRTGPQETQYFGPGTRLLVL.

There are a few counts of this clone. The DNA for the CDR3 is TGTGCCAGCAGCTTAGGAGAGACTGAAGCTTTCTTT. Amino acid sequence: CASSLGETEAFF. The chain links TRBV7-9 to TRBJ1-1, with D hard to call. V lost 1 base and J lost 5, with 5 bases in between. The length of the CDR3 is 12 residues. The V gene's germline CDR1 is SEHNR and CDR2 FQNEAQ (reference sequence). Using reference TRBV7-9 and TRBJ1-1 for the parts outside the CDR3, the full variable domain is DTGVSQNPRHKITKRGQNVTFRCDPISEHNRLYWYRQTLGQGPEFLTYFQNEAQLEKSRLLSDRFSAERPKGSFSTLEIQRTEQGDSAMYLCASSLGETEAFFGQGTRLTVV.

The chain joins TRBV6-2 or TRBV6-3 to TRBJ2-7; D is unclear. Germline lookup yields CDR1 MNHEY and CDR2 SVGEGT. Between the trimmed V and J ends, which lost 6 bases and 5 bases, there was a span of 17 bases. This CDR3 has 14 amino acids. CDR3 residues: CASSPMYPRNEQYF. The CDR3 DNA is TGTGCCAGCAGCCCGATGTACCCGCGGAACGAGCAGTACTTC.

Notes on this clone: The sample holds other DNA sequences that translate to the same CDR3. The chain has TRBV9 and TRBJ2-3; D is undetermined. V lost 2 bases and J lost 0, with 4 bases in between. Germline-derived CDR1 and CDR2 are SGDLS and YYNGEE. This CDR3 is 13 amino acids long. The CDR3 bases are TGTGCCAGCAGCGTCCTGAGCACAGATACGCAGTATTTT. Translation: CASSVLSTDTQYF.

The gene calls are TRBV5-1 and TRBJ2-5; 10 positions match TRBD1. Losses at the gene ends were 7 bases for V and 4 bases for J; bases not matched to a gene: 4. The CDR3 runs to 13 residues. Germline CDR1 SGHRS, CDR2 YFSETQ. CDR3 sequence: CASGGQGPETQYF. CDR3 in DNA: TGCGCCAGCGGGGGACAGGGGCCAGAGACCCAGTACTTC.

This clone was picked up a small number of times. The chain is built from TRBV6-2 or TRBV6-3 and TRBJ2-3; the match to TRBD2 covers 8 bases. This CDR3 spans 19 amino acids. Germline assignment: CDR1 MNHEY and CDR2 SVGEGT. V trimming: 2 bases; J trimming: 0 bases; junction bases outside the gene matches: 13. The CDR3 DNA reads TGTGCCAGCAGTTACGGCGGGACTAGGTCCCAGGTTAGCACAGATACGCAGTATTTT. Protein product: CASSYGGTRSQVSTDTQYF.

The J gene is TRBJ2-5, the V gene TRBV9, with 8 bases matching TRBD1. V shed 4 bases and J 4 bases; nucleotides not matched to a gene: 12. CDR3 length equals 16 residues. Germline V lookup: CDR1 SGDLS, CDR2 YYNGEE. The CDR3 DNA follows: TGTGCCAGCAGCCCTTCTCCAGGACAGGGAGGAGAGACCCAGTACTTC. Translated, it gives CASSPSPGQGGETQYF.

In this sample, this clone turned up once. The chain combines TRBV2 with TRBJ2-2, with TRBD1 as a possible D gene (5 bases). Trimming pared 4 bases from V and 0 bases from J, leaving 9 bases between. The CDR3 spans 15 residues. Germline CDR1 is SNHLY and CDR2 is FYNNEI. The CDR3 DNA reads as TGTGCCAGCAGTGGACAGAGTTCGAACACCGGGGAGCTGTTTTTT. This gives the protein CASSGQSSNTGELFF.

V gene TRBV3-1 (or the pseudogene TRBV3-2) combines with J gene TRBJ2-5; TRBD2 matches at 15 bases. V trimming: 6 bases; J trimming: 6 bases; junction bases outside the gene matches: 5. Per germline, CDR1 LGHDT and CDR2 YNNKEL (reference sequence). The CDR3 extends over 15 amino acids. The CDR3 DNA reads TGTGCCAGCAGGGGACTAGCGGGAGGCTCCCAGACCCAGTACTTC. Translated: CASRGLAGGSQTQYF.

This clone appeared a few times. This rearrangement joins TRBV25-1 to TRBJ2-1; 9 nucleotides align to TRBD2. The germline gives CDR1 MGHDK, CDR2 SYGVNS. The CDR3 contains 15 residues. V gave up 5 bases and J gave up 9 bases; unmatched junction bases: 11. Here the CDR3 reads CASSILAGDGGEQFF. The CDR3 DNA reads TGTGCCAGCAGTATCTTAGCGGGAGACGGTGGTGAGCAGTTCTTC.

This clone is labeled medium-sized. The chain links TRBV5-1 to TRBJ2-3; no reliable D call. Per germline, CDR1 SGHRS and CDR2 YFSETQ. CDR3 size: 14 residues. Between the trimmed V and J ends, which lost 3 bases and 0 bases, there was a span of 8 bases. CDR3 loop: CASSSLTSTDTQYF. CDR3 DNA: TGCGCCAGCAGCTCGTTGACTAGCACAGATACGCAGTATTTT.

The chain joins TRBV12-1 to TRBJ1-3; the table's TRBD1 call for D was not verified on the DNA. TRBV12-1 is listed as a pseudogene. This CDR3 has 13 amino acids. The CDR3 DNA sequence: TGTGCCAGCAGCTTGCCTCAGGTCTTCACCATATATTTT. The encoded protein is CASSLPQVFTIYF.

The genes are TRBV19 and TRBJ2-2; D may be TRBD2 (6 bases). The CDR3 spans 14 residues. The germline gives CDR1 LNHDA, CDR2 SQIVND (reference sequence). Trimming stripped 7 bases from V and 2 bases from J, with 11 bases between. The chain's CDR3 is CASTSGYNTGELFF. CDR3 in DNA: TGTGCCAGTACCAGCGGGTACAACACCGGGGAGCTGTTTTTT.

The V call is TRBV10-3, the J call TRBJ2-1; the match to TRBD2 covers 9 bases. Germline V CDR1 and CDR2: ENHRY, SYGVKD. After removal of 7 bases from V and 9 bases from J, the junction contained 7 bases not matched to a gene. There are 13 residues in the CDR3. The CDR3, as DNA: TGTGCCATCAAGGTAGCGGGAGTTGCTGAGCAGTTCTTC. This sequence encodes CAIKVAGVAEQFF.

J is TRBJ2-3 and V is TRBV19; 8 bases line up with TRBD1. The length of the CDR3 is 13 residues. The junction had 2 bases not matched to a gene; V was cut back by 5 bases and J by 4 bases. CDR1 is LNHDA, CDR2 SQIVND, per germline (reference sequence). CDR3 loop: CASSRQGPDTQYF. The CDR3 coding sequence is TGTGCCAGTAGTCGACAGGGGCCAGATACGCAGTATTTT.